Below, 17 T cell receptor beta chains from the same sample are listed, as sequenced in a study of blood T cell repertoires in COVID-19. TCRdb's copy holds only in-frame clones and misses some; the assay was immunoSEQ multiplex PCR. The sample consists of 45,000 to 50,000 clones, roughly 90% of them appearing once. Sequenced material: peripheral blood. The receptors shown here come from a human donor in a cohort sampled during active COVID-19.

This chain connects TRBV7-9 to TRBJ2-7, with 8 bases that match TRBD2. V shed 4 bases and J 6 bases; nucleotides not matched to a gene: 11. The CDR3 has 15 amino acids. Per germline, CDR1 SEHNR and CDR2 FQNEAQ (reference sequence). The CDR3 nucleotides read TGTGCCAGCAGCTCCCCGGGGGGGCTAGAGTTCGAGCAGTACTTC. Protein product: CASSSPGGLEFEQYF.

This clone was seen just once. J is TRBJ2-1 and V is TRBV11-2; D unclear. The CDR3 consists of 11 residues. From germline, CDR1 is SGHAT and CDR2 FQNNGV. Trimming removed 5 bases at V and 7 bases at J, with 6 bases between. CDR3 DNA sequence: TGTGCCAGCAGCGTCATGAATGAGCAGTTCTTC. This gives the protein CASSVMNEQFF.

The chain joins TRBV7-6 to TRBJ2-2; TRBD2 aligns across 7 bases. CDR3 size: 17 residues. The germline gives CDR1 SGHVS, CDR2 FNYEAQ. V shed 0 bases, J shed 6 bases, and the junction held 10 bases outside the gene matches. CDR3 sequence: CASSLAREKERAGELFF. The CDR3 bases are TGTGCCAGCAGCTTAGCGCGGGAGAAAGAGCGAGCCGGGGAGCTGTTTTTT.

The CDR3 region has the DNA TGCGCCAGCAGCCACGGGACAGGGAGCACTGAAGCTTTCTTT. Amino acid sequence: CASSHGTGSTEAFF. The chain is built from TRBV5-1 and TRBJ1-1; TRBD1 aligns across 9 bases. Germline loops: CDR1 SGHRS, CDR2 YFSETQ. J gave up 4 bases and V 4 bases, and 5 bases lay outside the gene matches. The CDR3 is 14 amino acids.

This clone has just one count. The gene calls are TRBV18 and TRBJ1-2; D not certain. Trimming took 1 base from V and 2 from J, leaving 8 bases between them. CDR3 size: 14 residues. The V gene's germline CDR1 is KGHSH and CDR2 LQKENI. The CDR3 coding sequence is TGTGCCAGCTCACCACGCGCCGGGAACTATGGCTACACCTTC. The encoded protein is CASSPRAGNYGYTF.

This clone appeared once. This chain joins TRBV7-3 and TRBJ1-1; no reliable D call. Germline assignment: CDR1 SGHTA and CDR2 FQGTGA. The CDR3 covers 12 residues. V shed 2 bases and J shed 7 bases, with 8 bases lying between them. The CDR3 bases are TGTGCCAGCAGCTTAGCCGGCGGTGAAGCTTTCTTT. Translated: CASSLAGGEAFF.

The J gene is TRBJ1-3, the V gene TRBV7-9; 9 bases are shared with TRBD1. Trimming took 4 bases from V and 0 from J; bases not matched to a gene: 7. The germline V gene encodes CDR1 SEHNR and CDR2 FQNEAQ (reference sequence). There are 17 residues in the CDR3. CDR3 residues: CASSWTGVSYSGNTIYF. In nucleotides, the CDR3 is TGTGCCAGCAGCTGGACAGGGGTCTCGTACTCTGGAAACACCATATATTTT.

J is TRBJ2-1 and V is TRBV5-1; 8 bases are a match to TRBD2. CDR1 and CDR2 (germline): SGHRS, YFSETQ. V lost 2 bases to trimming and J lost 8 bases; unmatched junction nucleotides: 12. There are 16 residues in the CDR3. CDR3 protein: CASSFPSGRRFHEQFF. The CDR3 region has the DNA TGCGCCAGCAGCTTCCCTAGCGGGCGCAGGTTTCATGAGCAGTTCTTC. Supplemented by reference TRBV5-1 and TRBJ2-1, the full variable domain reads KAGVTQTPRYLIKTRGQQVTLSCSPISGHRSVSWYQQTPGQGLQFLFEYFSETQRNKGNFPGRFSGRQFSNSRSEMNVSTLELGDSALYLCASSFPSGRRFHEQFFGPGTRLTVL.

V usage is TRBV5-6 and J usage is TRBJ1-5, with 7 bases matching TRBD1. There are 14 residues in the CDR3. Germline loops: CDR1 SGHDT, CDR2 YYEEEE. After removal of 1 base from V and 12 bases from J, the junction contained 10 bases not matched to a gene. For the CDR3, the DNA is TGTGCCAGCAGCTTGACCCCAAACAGGGGCCTCCAGCATTTT. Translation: CASSLTPNRGLQHF. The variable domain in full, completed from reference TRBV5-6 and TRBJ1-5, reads DAGVTQSPTHLIKTRGQQVTLRCSPKSGHDTVSWYQQALGQGPQFIFQYYEEEERQRGNFPDRFSGHQFPNYSSELNVNALLLGDSALYLCASSLTPNRGLQHFGDGTRLSIL.

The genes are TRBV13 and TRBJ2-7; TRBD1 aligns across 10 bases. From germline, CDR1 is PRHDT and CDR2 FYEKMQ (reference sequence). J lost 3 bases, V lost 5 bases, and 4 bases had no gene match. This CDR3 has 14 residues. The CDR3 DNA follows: TGTGCCAGCAGCCCCCGGGACAGGGGCTACGAGCAGTACTTC. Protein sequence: CASSPRDRGYEQYF.

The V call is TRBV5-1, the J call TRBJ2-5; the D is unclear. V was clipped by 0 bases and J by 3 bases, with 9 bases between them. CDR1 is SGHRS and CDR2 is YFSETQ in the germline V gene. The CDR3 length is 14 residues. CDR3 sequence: CASSLADWKETQYF. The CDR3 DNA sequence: TGCGCCAGCAGCTTGGCAGACTGGAAAGAGACCCAGTACTTC.

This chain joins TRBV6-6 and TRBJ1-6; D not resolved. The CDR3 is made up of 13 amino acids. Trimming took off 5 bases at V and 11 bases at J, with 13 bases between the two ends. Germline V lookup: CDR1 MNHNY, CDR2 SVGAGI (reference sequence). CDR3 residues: CASSQGRDTPLHF. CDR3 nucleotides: TGTGCCAGCAGTCAAGGACGGGATACACCCCTCCACTTT.

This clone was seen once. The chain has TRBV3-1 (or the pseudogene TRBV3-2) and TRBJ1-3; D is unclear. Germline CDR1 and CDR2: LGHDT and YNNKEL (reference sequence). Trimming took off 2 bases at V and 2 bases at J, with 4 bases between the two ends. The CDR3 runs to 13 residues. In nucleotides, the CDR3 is TGTGCCAGCAGCCAATCGGCTGGAAACACCATATATTTT. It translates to CASSQSAGNTIYF.

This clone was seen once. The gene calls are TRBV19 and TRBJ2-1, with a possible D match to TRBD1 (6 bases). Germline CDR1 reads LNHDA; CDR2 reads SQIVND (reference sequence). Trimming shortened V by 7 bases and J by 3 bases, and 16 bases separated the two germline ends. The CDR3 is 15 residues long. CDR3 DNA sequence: TGTGCCAGTAACCCGGCCGCCAGGGGCTACAATGAGCAGTTCTTC. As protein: CASNPAARGYNEQFF.

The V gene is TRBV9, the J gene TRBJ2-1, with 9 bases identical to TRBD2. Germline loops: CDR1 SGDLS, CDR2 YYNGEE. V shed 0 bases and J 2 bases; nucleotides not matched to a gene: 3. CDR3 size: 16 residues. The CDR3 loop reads CASSVEGGGAYNEQFF. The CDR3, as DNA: TGTGCCAGCAGCGTAGAAGGCGGGGGGGCCTACAATGAGCAGTTCTTC.

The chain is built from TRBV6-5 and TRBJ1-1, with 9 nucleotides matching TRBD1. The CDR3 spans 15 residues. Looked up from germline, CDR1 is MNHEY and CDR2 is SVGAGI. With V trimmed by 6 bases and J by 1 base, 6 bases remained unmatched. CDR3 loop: CASSATTGGNTEAFF. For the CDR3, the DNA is TGTGCCAGCAGCGCCACGACAGGGGGGAACACTGAAGCTTTCTTT.

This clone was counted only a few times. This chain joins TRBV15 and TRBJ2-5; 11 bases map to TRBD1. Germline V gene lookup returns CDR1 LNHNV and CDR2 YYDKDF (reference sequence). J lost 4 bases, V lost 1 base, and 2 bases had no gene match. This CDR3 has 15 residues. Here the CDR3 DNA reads TGTGCCACCAGCAGAGGGACAGGGGGCGCAGAGACCCAGTACTTC. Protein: CATSRGTGGAETQYF.